Listed below are T cell receptor beta chains from one sample, sequenced in a study of response to subunit inactivated influenza vaccine. MiXCR, applied by TCRdb to the RT-PCR reads, yields one record per CDR3 protein. Of roughly 650,000 distinct CDR3 sequences detected, 15% to 19% appear once; the ten largest clones hold around a tenth. The starting material was PBMCs from blood, obtained 12 days after vaccination. The receptors originated from a man aged 45-60 years who received an inactivated influenza vaccine. Each CDR3 is given with its conserved first and last residue. D genes are given only for firm matches. Expanded clones are given a class, and other clones once, few, many or no size at all.

- | TRBJ2-3 | TRBV9 | - | TGTGCCAGCAGCACCTCCCCCAGCACAGATACGCAGTATTTT | CASSTSPSTDTQYF
- | TRBJ2-7 | TRBV7-9 | - | TGTGCCAGCAGCTCCCCACCCGGGACAAATAACTACGAGCAGTACTTC | CASSSPPGTNNYEQYF
- | TRBJ2-4 | TRBV13 | - | TGTGCCAGCAGCCAAAGACAGATCTCCAAAAACATTCAGTACTTC | CASSQRQISKNIQYF
few | TRBJ2-3 | TRBV7-9 | TRBD2 | TGTGCCAGCAGCGAATTCGGACTAGTTGGTTCGGATACGCAGTATTTT | CASSEFGLVGSDTQYF
- | TRBJ2-1 | TRBV12-3/TRBV12-4 | TRBD1 | TGTGCCAGCAGTTCCGGGACAGGGGGTATCTATGAGCAGTTCTTC | CASSSGTGGIYEQFF
few | TRBJ2-1 | TRBV6-1 | - | TGTGCCAGCAGACGACTAAACTACAATGAGCAGTTCTTC | CASRRLNYNEQFF
few | TRBJ2-5 | TRBV9 | - | TGTGCCAGCAGCGGGGGTAGGAAGGAGACCCAGTACTTC | CASSGGRKETQYF
- | TRBJ1-2 | TRBV29-1 | - | TGCAGCGTTGAACAGAATTTTATCTATGGCTACACCTTC | CSVEQNFIYGYTF
few | TRBJ2-3 | TRBV20-1 | TRBD2 | TGCAGTGCTTCTGACGGACTAGCGGGAGGAATAGATACGCAGTATTTT | CSASDGLAGGIDTQYF
few | TRBJ1-2 | TRBV12-3/TRBV12-4 | - | TGTGCCAGCAAACCTGGGCGGGGCAGGGGTCATTACGGCTACACCTTC | CASKPGRGRGHYGYTF
- | TRBJ2-6 | TRBV7-6 | TRBD1 | TGTGCCAGCAGCCAGGGGGCTGGTGGGGCCAACGTCCTGACTTTC | CASSQGAGGANVLTF
few | TRBJ2-7 | TRBV20-1 | TRBD2 | TGCAGTGCTGGGACTAGCGGGAGGCCCGAGCAGTACTTC | CSAGTSGRPEQYF
few | TRBJ2-3 | TRBV7-9 | - | TGTGCCAGCACCAAGACTGCGTCCGATACGCAGTATTTT | CASTKTASDTQYF
- | TRBJ2-7 | TRBV7-9 | TRBD1 | TGTGCCAGCAGCTTTTCTGGGACAGGGGGTAGGGAGCAGTACTTC | CASSFSGTGGREQYF
few | TRBJ2-7 | TRBV12-3/TRBV12-4 | - | TGTGCCAGCAGGAGAGGGACCGCGGCCTACGAGCAGTACTTC | CASRRGTAAYEQYF